This T cell receptor beta chain was observed in a study of T cell repertoires in cytomegalovirus infection. Study-level findings and limits: Predominance within the ex vivo response was attributable to HLA-C-restricted CMV-specific TCR beta clonotypes.

TCRdb ran MiXCR on the reads and lists one entry per CDR3 protein. Of about 490,000 distinct CDR3 sequences in the sample, 10% to 12% are singletons; the top ten hold 9.5% to 13%. The table lists this clonotype with a few counts. Its antigen is unknown. From germline, CDR1 is SQVTM and CDR2 ANQGSEA. This CDR3 has 14 residues. V lost 3 bases to trimming and J lost 2 bases, with 13 bases between them. J is TRBJ1-1 and V is TRBV29-1; D might be TRBD1 (5 bases). Input material: PBMCs. The receptor comes from a human donor in good health (CMV status not recorded). Some clones in this sample may be carry-over from other donors' samples. The CDR3 sequence is CSVELRGKNTEAFF. In nucleotides, the CDR3 is TGCAGCGTTGAGCTTCGGGGGAAAAACACTGAAGCTTTCTTT.